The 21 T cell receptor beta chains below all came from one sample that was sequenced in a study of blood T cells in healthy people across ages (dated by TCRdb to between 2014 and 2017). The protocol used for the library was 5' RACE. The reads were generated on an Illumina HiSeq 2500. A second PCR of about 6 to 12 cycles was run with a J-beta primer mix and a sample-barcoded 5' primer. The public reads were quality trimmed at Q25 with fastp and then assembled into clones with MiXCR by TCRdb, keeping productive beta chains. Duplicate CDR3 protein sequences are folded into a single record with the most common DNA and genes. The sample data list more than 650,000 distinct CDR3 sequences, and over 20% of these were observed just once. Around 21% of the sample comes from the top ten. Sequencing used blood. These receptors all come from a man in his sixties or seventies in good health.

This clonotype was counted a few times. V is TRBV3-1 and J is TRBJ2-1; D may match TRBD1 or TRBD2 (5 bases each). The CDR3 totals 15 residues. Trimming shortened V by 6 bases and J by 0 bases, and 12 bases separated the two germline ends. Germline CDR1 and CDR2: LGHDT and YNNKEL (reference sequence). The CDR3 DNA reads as TGTGCCAGCAGAGACGGGACGTTCTCCTACAATGAGCAGTTCTTC. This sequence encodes CASRDGTFSYNEQFF.

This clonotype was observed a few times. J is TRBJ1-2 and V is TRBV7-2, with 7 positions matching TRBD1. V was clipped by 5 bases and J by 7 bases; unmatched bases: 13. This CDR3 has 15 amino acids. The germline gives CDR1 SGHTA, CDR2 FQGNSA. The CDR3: CASSRQYRTGSGYTF. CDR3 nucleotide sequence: TGTGCCAGCAGCCGACAATACCGGACAGGTAGTGGCTACACCTTC.

CDR3 coding DNA: TGTGCCAGCGGGACAGGGGGGTCTGGGGCCAACGTCCTGACTTTC. As protein: CASGTGGSGANVLTF. The rearrangement joins TRBV6-1 to TRBJ2-6; 11 positions match TRBD1. CDR1 and CDR2 from the germline V gene are MNHNS and SASEGT. Unmatched junction bases numbered 1, after V lost 8 bases and J lost 1 base. The CDR3 runs 15 residues.

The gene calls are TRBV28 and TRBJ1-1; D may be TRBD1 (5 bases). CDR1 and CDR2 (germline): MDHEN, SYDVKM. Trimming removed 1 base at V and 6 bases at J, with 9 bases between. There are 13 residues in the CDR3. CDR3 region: CASSLSLGAEAFF. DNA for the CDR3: TGTGCCAGCAGTTTATCACTAGGGGCTGAAGCTTTCTTT.

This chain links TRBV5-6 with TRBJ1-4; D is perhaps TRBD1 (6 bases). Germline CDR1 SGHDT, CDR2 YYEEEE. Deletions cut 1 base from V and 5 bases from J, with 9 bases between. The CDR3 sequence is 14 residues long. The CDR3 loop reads CASSLWTVNEKLFF. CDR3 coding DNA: TGTGCCAGCAGCTTGTGGACAGTAAATGAAAAACTGTTTTTT.

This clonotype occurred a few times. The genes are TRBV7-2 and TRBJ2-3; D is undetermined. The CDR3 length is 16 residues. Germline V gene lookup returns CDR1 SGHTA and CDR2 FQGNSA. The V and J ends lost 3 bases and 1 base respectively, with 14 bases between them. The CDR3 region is CASSFGHMAGTDTQYF. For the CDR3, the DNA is TGTGCCAGCAGCTTTGGCCATATGGCAGGCACAGATACGCAGTATTTT. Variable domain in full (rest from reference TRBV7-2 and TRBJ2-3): GAGVSQSPSNKVTEKGKDVELRCDPISGHTALYWYRQSLGQGLEFLIYFQGNSAPDKSGLPSDRFSAERTGGSVSTLTIQRTQQEDSAVYLCASSFGHMAGTDTQYFGPGTRLTVL.

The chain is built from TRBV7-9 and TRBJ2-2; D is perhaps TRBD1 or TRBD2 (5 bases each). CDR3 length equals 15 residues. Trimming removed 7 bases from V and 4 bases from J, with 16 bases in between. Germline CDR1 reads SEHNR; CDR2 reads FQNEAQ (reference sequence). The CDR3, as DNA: TGTGCCAGCACCCCTCGTTCGGGGCCCACCGGGGAGCTGTTTTTT. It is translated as CASTPRSGPTGELFF.

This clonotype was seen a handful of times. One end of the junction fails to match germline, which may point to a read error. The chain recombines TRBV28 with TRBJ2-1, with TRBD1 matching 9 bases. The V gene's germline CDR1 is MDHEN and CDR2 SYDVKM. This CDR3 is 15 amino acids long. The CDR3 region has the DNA TGTGCCAGCAGCCTAACCGGGACAGGGTTCAATGGGCAGTTCTTC. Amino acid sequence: CASSLTGTGFNGQFF.

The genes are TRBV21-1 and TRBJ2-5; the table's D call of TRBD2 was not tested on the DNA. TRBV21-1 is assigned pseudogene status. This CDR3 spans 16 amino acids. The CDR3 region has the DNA TGTGCCAGCAGCAAAGTCGCAGGGGAGGAATTAGAGACCCAGTACTTC. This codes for CASSKVAGEELETQYF.

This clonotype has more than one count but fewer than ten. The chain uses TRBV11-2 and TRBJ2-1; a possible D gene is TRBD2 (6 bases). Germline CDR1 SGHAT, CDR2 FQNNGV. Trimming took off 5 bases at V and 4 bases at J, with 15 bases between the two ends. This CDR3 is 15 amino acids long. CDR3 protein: CASSLALALYNEQFF. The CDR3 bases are TGTGCCAGCAGCCTAGCACTAGCACTATACAATGAGCAGTTCTTC.

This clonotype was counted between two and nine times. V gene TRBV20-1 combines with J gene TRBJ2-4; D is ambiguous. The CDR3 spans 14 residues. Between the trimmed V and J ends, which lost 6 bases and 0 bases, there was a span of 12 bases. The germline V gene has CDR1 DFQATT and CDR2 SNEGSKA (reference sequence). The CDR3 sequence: CSANRRLAKNIQYF. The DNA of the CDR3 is TGCAGTGCGAACCGAAGGCTAGCCAAAAACATTCAGTACTTC.

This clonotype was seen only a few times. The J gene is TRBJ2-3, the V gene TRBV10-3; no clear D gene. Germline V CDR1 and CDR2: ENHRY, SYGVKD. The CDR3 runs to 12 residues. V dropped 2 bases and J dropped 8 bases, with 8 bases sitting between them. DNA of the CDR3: TGTGCCATCAGTGAGGAGTGGGGTACGCAGTATTTT. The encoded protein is CAISEEWGTQYF.

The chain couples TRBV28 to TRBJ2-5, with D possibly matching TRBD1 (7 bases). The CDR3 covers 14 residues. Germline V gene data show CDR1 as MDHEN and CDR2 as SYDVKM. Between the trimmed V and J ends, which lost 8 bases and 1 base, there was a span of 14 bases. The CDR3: CASGRDRIQETQYF. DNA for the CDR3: TGTGCCAGCGGGCGGGACAGAATCCAAGAGACCCAGTACTTC.

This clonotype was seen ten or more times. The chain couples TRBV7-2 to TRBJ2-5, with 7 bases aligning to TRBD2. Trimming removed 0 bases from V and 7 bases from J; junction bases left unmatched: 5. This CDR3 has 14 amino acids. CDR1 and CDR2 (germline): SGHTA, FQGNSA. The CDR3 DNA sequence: TGTGCCAGCAGCTTAGCCAGGGAGGGAGGGACCCAGTACTTC. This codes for CASSLAREGGTQYF.

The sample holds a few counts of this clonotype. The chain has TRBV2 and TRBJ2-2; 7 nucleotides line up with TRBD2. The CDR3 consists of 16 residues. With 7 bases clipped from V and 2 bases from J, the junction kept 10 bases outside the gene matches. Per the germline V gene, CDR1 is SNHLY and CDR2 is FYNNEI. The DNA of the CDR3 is TGTGCCAGCACATCCCCTAGCGGTTCAAACACCGGGGAGCTGTTTTTT. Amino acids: CASTSPSGSNTGELFF.

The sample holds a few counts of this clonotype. The CDR3 coding sequence is TGTGCCAGCAGCCAAGTTAAGAGCCTCATCCAAGAATACACAGATACGCAGTATTTT. Translating it yields CASSQVKSLIQEYTDTQYF. The chain uses TRBV14 and TRBJ2-3; D uncertain. This CDR3 has 19 residues. Germline V lookup: CDR1 SGHDN, CDR2 FVKESK. Trimming stripped 1 base from V and 2 bases from J, with 22 bases between.

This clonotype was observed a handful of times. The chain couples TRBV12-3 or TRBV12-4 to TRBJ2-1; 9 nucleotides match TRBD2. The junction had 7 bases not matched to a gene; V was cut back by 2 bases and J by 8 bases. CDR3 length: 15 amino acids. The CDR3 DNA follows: TGTGCCAGCAGTTTAAGGCGGGGGGGTAGCGATGAGCAGTTCTTC. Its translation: CASSLRRGGSDEQFF.

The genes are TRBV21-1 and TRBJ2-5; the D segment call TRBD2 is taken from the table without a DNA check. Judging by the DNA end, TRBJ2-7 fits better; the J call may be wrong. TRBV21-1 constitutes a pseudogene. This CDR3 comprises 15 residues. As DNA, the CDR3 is TGTGCCAGCAGCAAAGACCCGGGGACTGCCTACGAGCAGTACGTC. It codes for CASSKDPGTAYEQYV.

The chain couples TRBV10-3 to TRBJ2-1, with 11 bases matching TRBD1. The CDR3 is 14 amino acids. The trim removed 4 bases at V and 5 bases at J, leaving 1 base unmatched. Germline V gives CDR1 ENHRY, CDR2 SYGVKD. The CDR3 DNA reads TGTGCCATCAGTGGGACAGGGGGCCACAATGAGCAGTTCTTC. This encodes CAISGTGGHNEQFF.

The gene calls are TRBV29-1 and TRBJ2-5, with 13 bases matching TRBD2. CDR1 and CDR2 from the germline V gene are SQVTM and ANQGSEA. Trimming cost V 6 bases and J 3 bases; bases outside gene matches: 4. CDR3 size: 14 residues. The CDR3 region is CSVHGLAGEETQYF. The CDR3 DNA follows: TGCAGCGTACACGGACTAGCGGGAGAAGAGACCCAGTACTTC.

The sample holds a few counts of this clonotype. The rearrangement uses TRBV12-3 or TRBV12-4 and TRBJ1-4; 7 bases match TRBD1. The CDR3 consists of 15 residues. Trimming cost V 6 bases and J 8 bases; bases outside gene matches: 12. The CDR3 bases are TGTGCCAGCAGCATGAGCGCAGGGGGGGGGGAAAAACTGTTTTTT. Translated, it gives CASSMSAGGGEKLFF.